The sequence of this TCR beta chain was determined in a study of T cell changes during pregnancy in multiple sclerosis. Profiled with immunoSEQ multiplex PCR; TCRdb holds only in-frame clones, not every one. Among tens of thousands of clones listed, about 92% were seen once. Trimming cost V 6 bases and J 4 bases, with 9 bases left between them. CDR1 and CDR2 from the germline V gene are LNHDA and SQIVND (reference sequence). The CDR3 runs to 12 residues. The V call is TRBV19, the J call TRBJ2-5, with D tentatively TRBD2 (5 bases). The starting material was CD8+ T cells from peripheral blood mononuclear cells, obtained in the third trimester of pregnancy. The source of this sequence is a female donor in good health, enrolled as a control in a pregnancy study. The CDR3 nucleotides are TGTGCCAGTAGGGACTTTTCAGAGACCCAGTACTTC. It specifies CASRDFSETQYF.